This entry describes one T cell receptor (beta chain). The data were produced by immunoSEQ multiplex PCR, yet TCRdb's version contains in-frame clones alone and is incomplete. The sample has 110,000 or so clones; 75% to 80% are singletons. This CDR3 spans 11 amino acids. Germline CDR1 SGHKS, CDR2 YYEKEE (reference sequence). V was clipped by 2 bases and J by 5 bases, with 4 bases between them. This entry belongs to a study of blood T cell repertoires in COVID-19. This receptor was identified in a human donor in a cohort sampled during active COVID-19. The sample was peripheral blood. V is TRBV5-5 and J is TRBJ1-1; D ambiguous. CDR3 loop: CASSFGTEAFF. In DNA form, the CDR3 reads TGTGCCAGCAGCTTCGGGACTGAAGCTTTCTTT.